The 25 T cell receptor beta chains in this list originate from one sample, sequenced in a study of T-cell memory formation after mild COVID-19 (dated by TCRdb to 2020 to 2023). Libraries were prepared through 5' RACE. Sequencing was carried out with an Illumina NovaSeq 6000. TCRdb itself trimmed the public reads at Q25 with fastp, ran MiXCR and retained productive beta chains. Records with the same CDR3 protein are collapsed into one entry carrying the most frequent genes and DNA. Counted in this sample were some 110,000 distinct CDR3 sequences; 9.5% to 15% of them appeared once. The top ten hold more than 25% of the sample. The sequenced material came from PBMCs or a T cell subset sorted from them (not recorded which). Receptor source: an adult woman who had mild COVID-19 (a few samples of this study predate the infection). The sample titles of this study are shuffled in the database, so cell type and time point are left out; the donor was told from shared clones.

This clonotype was counted many times. The rearrangement links TRBV6-2 or TRBV6-3 to TRBJ2-7; D not resolved. Between the trimmed V and J ends, which lost 8 bases and 0 bases, there was a span of 5 bases. There are 11 residues in the CDR3. Germline values: CDR1 MNHEY, CDR2 SVGEGT. CDR3 amino acids: CASRFSYEQYF. As DNA, the CDR3 is TGTGCCAGCCGTTTCTCCTACGAGCAGTACTTC.

This sequence joins TRBV4-3 and TRBJ1-2, with 7 bases lining up with TRBD1. V dropped 4 bases and J dropped 7; count of bases not matched to a gene: 15. The CDR3 runs 16 residues. Germline lookup yields CDR1 LGHNA and CDR2 YSLEER. This chain's CDR3 is CASSRERGQTRTGYTF. DNA for the CDR3: TGCGCCAGCAGCCGCGAAAGGGGGCAGACCCGGACTGGCTACACCTTC.

The V and J genes are TRBV20-1 and TRBJ2-7, with D possibly TRBD2 on 5 matching bases. Deletions cut 1 base from V and 1 base from J, with 11 bases between. The CDR3 spans 14 residues. CDR1 DFQATT and CDR2 SNEGSKA come from the germline V gene (reference sequence). The CDR3 sequence is CSARVSQRSYEQYF. CDR3 nucleotides: TGCAGTGCTAGAGTCTCGCAGCGGTCCTACGAGCAGTACTTC.

This clonotype was counted only a few times. The CDR3: CSVPPRQGEAFF. The CDR3 DNA is TGCAGCGTTCCCCCACGACAGGGGGAAGCTTTCTTT. The gene calls are TRBV29-1 and TRBJ1-1; 8 nucleotides agree with TRBD1. The germline gives CDR1 SQVTM, CDR2 ANQGSEA. Unmatched junction bases numbered 7, after V lost 5 bases and J lost 8 bases. This CDR3 is 12 amino acids long.

This rearrangement joins TRBV6-6 to TRBJ2-3, with D unresolved. The CDR3 is made up of 10 amino acids. CDR1 MNHNY and CDR2 SVGAGI come from the germline V gene (reference sequence). The V end lost 11 bases, the J end lost 4 bases, and 7 bases lay between the germline ends. CDR3 protein: CAVSSDTQYF. The DNA for the CDR3 is TGTGCCGTATCTTCAGATACGCAGTATTTT.

The rearrangement links TRBV7-3 to TRBJ2-7, with D perhaps matching TRBD2 (5 bases). V was clipped by 5 bases and J by 5 bases, with 19 bases between them. The CDR3 is made up of 15 amino acids. CDR1 and CDR2 (germline): SGHTA, FQGTGA. The CDR3 DNA reads TGTGCCAGCAGCCGCGAACGTCGGGGTCCCCACGAGCAGTACTTC. It codes for CASSRERRGPHEQYF. The variable domain in full, with the rest retrieved from reference TRBV7-3 and TRBJ2-7, is GAGVSQTPSNKVTEKGKYVELRCDPISGHTALYWYRQSLGQGPEFLIYFQGTGAADDSGLPNDRFFAVRPEGSVSTLKIQRTERGDSAVYLCASSRERRGPHEQYFGPGTRLTVT.

This clonotype was counted only a few times. CDR3 sequence reads: CASKRAFLGETQYF. The CDR3 DNA reads as TGTGCCAGCAAAAGGGCGTTTTTAGGAGAGACCCAGTACTTC. This chain uses TRBV6-5 with TRBJ2-5; no definite D call. V lost 7 bases and J 4 bases, leaving 16 bases between the germline ends. The CDR3 runs 14 residues. Germline lookup yields CDR1 MNHEY and CDR2 SVGAGI.

This clonotype has a handful of counts. CDR3 residues: CASSRLVAFPQYF. CDR3 sequence (DNA): TGTGCCAGCAGCCGACTAGTAGCCTTCCCCCAGTACTTC. The gene calls are TRBV11-2 and TRBJ2-5, with D maybe TRBD2 (6 bases). CDR3 size: 13 residues. The germline CDR1 and CDR2 sequences are SGHAT and FQNNGV. The V gene lost 5 bases and the J gene lost 9 bases, with 16 bases spanning the gap.

The V and J genes are TRBV27 and TRBJ1-1; tentative D call: TRBD1 (6 bases). The CDR3 is 16 amino acids. Trimming removed 5 bases at V and 3 bases at J, with 19 bases between. Germline V gives CDR1 MNHEY, CDR2 SMNVEV (reference sequence). The CDR3 loop is CASSIQGSWGDTEAFF. DNA of the CDR3: TGTGCCAGCAGTATTCAGGGGAGCTGGGGGGACACTGAAGCTTTCTTT.

The sample holds a few counts of this clonotype. V and J are TRBV4-1 and TRBJ2-5; 11 bases agree with TRBD2. Germline lookup yields CDR1 MGHRA and CDR2 YSYEKL. The trim removed 0 bases at V and 5 bases at J, leaving 5 bases unmatched. The CDR3 covers 16 residues. For the CDR3, the DNA is TGCGCCAGCAGCCAAGATAGCGGGGGGGCCCGGGAGACCCAGTACTTC. Translating gives CASSQDSGGARETQYF.

The genes are TRBV10-3 and TRBJ1-2; D gene uncertain. With 2 bases removed from V and 3 bases from J, the gap between germline ends came to 10 bases. The CDR3 spans 14 residues. Germline loops: CDR1 ENHRY, CDR2 SYGVKD. The CDR3, as DNA: TGTGCCATCAGTGAGGTTCAGGCATACTATGGCTACACCTTC. It specifies CAISEVQAYYGYTF.

This clonotype has more than one count but fewer than ten. The V call is TRBV19, the J call TRBJ2-1; D perhaps matches TRBD1 (6 bases). Germline V gene sequence: CDR1 LNHDA, CDR2 SQIVND (reference sequence). Between the trimmed V and J ends, which lost 3 bases and 0 bases, there was a span of 9 bases. The CDR3 is 15 amino acids. The CDR3, as DNA: TGTGCCAGTAGTATGGACAGTAGCTCCTACAATGAGCAGTTCTTC. This gives the protein CASSMDSSSYNEQFF.

The chain recombines TRBV29-1 with TRBJ2-1; no reliable D call. With 4 bases removed from V and 10 bases from J, the gap between germline ends came to 8 bases. CDR3 length equals 10 residues. CDR1 and CDR2 from the germline V gene are SQVTM and ANQGSEA. CDR3 in amino acids: CSVVSYEQFF. The DNA of the CDR3 is TGCAGCGTTGTAAGCTACGAGCAGTTCTTC.

This sequence joins TRBV15 and TRBJ1-6; D gene ambiguous. V was clipped by 4 bases and J by 4 bases, with 11 bases between them. CDR1 and CDR2 (germline): LNHNV, YYDKDF (reference sequence). The CDR3 contains 15 residues. The CDR3 is CATSIRSGYNSPLHF. CDR3 bases: TGTGCCACCAGCATCCGAAGTGGGTATAATTCACCCCTCCACTTT. Variable domain in full (rest from reference TRBV15 and TRBJ1-6): DAMVIQNPRYQVTQFGKPVTLSCSQTLNHNVMYWYQQKSSQAPKLLFHYYDKDFNNEADTPDNFQSRRPNTSFCFLDIRSPGLGDTAMYLCATSIRSGYNSPLHFGNGTRLTVT.

V gene TRBV20-1 combines with J gene TRBJ2-3; D is ambiguous. The CDR3 loop spans 13 amino acids. V gave up 5 bases and J gave up 0 bases, with 9 bases separating them. The V gene's germline CDR1 is DFQATT and CDR2 SNEGSKA (reference sequence). CDR3 residues: CSADAYSTDTQYF. CDR3 sequence (DNA): TGCAGTGCTGATGCTTATAGCACAGATACGCAGTATTTT.

DNA for the CDR3: TGTGCCAGCAGTTTCTCGGGACAGGAGTCCACCTACGAGCAGTACTTC. Protein sequence: CASSFSGQESTYEQYF. This chain uses TRBV27 with TRBJ2-7, with TRBD1 matching 8 bases. Germline CDR1 and CDR2: MNHEY and SMNVEV (reference sequence). Trimming cost V 3 bases and J 2 bases; bases outside gene matches: 9. The CDR3 covers 16 residues.

Only a few counts were recorded for this clonotype. This chain links TRBV7-9 with TRBJ2-7; D possibly corresponds to TRBD2 (6 bases). V lost 4 bases to trimming and J lost 5 bases, with 12 bases between them. Germline V lookup: CDR1 SEHNR, CDR2 FQNEAQ (reference sequence). The CDR3 loop spans 13 amino acids. The CDR3 loop is CASSSSGHHEQYF. The CDR3 DNA sequence: TGTGCCAGCAGCTCAAGCGGGCATCACGAGCAGTACTTC.

This clonotype has at least ten counts. The J gene is TRBJ2-7, the V gene TRBV20-1; 9 bases fit TRBD1. Germline CDR1 is DFQATT and CDR2 is SNEGSKA (reference sequence). The CDR3 contains 14 residues. V trimming: 6 bases; J trimming: 0 bases; junction bases outside the gene matches: 6. CDR3 sequence reads: CSAWDRAISYEQYF. DNA for the CDR3: TGCAGTGCCTGGGACAGGGCGATCTCCTACGAGCAGTACTTC.

The chain carries TRBV4-1 and TRBJ1-2; D is possibly TRBD1 (6 bases). The length of the CDR3 is 15 residues. CDR1 is MGHRA and CDR2 is YSYEKL in the germline V gene. Trimming took 1 base from V and 7 from J, leaving 16 bases between them. CDR3 bases: TGCGCCAGCAGCCAAGGATTGTCAGGGGACTTTGGCTACACCTTC. This codes for CASSQGLSGDFGYTF.

This clonotype turned up a few times. The gene calls are TRBV12-5 and TRBJ2-7; TRBD1 is a possible D gene (5 bases). V was pared by 1 base and J by 3 bases, with 7 bases between. The CDR3 is 13 amino acids. Germline V gene sequence: CDR1 LGHNT, CDR2 FRNRAP. This chain's CDR3 is CASGLATVYEQYF. In nucleotides, the CDR3 is TGTGCTAGTGGTTTGGCGACAGTCTACGAGCAGTACTTC. Based on the CDR3 plus reference TRBV12-5 and TRBJ2-7, the full variable domain is DARVTQTPRHKVTEMGQEVTMRCQPILGHNTVFWYRQTMMQGLELLAYFRNRAPLDDSGMPKDRFSAEMPDATLATLKIQPSEPRDSAVYFCASGLATVYEQYFGPGTRLTVT.

This clonotype was recorded a few times. V and J are TRBV12-3 or TRBV12-4 and TRBJ2-1; D uncertain. The CDR3 consists of 14 residues. The V end lost 5 bases, the J end lost 7 bases, and 15 bases lay between the germline ends. CDR3 bases: TGTGCCAGCAGTGCCGGCGAGGTCCCGAATGAGCAGTTCTTC. Translated, it gives CASSAGEVPNEQFF.

The chain joins TRBV19 to TRBJ2-1, with D perhaps matching TRBD2 (6 bases). This CDR3 has 16 amino acids. Germline V gene data show CDR1 as LNHDA and CDR2 as SQIVND (reference sequence). The germline V and J ends were trimmed by 2 bases and 5 bases, with 16 bases remaining between them. The CDR3 nucleotides read TGTGCCAGTAGTATATCACCGGGAGTTGGGGACAATGAGCAGTTCTTC. Translated: CASSISPGVGDNEQFF.

This chain joins TRBV11-2 and TRBJ2-7; D perhaps matches TRBD1 (5 bases). Trimming left V 1 base short and J 2 bases short, with 9 bases between. The V gene's germline CDR1 is SGHAT and CDR2 FQNNGV. The CDR3 is made up of 14 amino acids. The CDR3 loop reads CASSLVGPAYEQYF. The CDR3 DNA reads TGTGCCAGCAGCTTAGTGGGGCCAGCCTACGAGCAGTACTTC.

This clonotype was detected only a few times. This chain links TRBV11-2 with TRBJ2-3; D unclear. Germline V CDR1 and CDR2: SGHAT, FQNNGV. The germline V and J ends were trimmed by 4 bases and 2 bases, with 4 bases remaining between them. The CDR3 has 12 residues. This chain's CDR3 is CASSSPTDTQYF. The CDR3 coding sequence is TGTGCCAGCAGCTCCCCCACAGATACGCAGTATTTT.

This clonotype was picked up a small number of times. The chain has TRBV4-1 and TRBJ1-1; D is possibly TRBD1 (5 bases). The length of the CDR3 is 16 residues. Trimming shortened V by 1 base and J by 0 bases, and 12 bases separated the two germline ends. Looked up from germline, CDR1 is MGHRA and CDR2 is YSYEKL. DNA for the CDR3: TGCGCCAGCAGCCAAGCCGGGACCCAATTGAACACTGAAGCTTTCTTT. Amino acids: CASSQAGTQLNTEAFF.